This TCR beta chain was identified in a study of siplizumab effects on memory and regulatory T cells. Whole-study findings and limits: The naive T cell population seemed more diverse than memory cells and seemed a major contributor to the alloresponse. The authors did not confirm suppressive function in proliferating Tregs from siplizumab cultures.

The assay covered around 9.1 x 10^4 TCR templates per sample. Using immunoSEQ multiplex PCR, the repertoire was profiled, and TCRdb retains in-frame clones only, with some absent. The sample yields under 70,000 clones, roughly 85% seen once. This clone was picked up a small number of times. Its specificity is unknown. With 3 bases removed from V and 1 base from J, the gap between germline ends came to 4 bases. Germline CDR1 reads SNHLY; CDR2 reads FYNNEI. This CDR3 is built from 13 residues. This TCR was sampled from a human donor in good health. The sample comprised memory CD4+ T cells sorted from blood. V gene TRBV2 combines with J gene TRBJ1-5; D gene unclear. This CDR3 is CASSEHSNQPQHF. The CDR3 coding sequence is TGTGCCAGCAGTGAGCACAGCAATCAGCCCCAGCATTTT.